What follows are 25 T cell receptor beta chains derived from one specimen sequenced in a study of T cells expressing NK-cell markers. Following a re-call of the 5' RACE reads, TCRdb has one entry per CDR3 protein and lacks DNA. This repertoire includes over 200,000 distinct CDR3 sequences. Sequences were obtained from blood T cells: a sorted CD56 or NKG2C T cell subset, CD4+ or CD8+ T cells, or bulk PBMC T cells (not recorded which). The receptors were sampled from a man aged 18-30 years in good health.

V and J are TRBV20-1 and TRBJ2-1; TCRdb selects TRBD1, and the lack of DNA leaves this call unchecked. The germline V gene encodes CDR1 DFQATT and CDR2 SNEGSKA (reference sequence). The CDR3 is 14 residues long. The CDR3 loop reads CSASRGRTYNEQFF.

V and J are TRBV24-1 and TRBJ1-1; the TRBD1 assignment by TCRdb is unverifiable without DNA. Germline lookup yields CDR1 KGHDR and CDR2 SFDVKD. The CDR3 contains 14 residues. The CDR3 is CATRGNRERTEAFF.

The V gene is TRBV19, the J gene TRBJ1-5; without DNA, the TCRdb call of TRBD1 cannot be checked. The CDR3 covers 15 residues. Germline CDR1 and CDR2: LNHDA and SQIVND (reference sequence). The CDR3 region is CASSKYAGDNQPQHF.

This sequence joins TRBV7-2 and TRBJ2-3; TCRdb's D call of TRBD1 is untestable without DNA. The CDR3 length is 14 residues. Germline V gives CDR1 SGHTA, CDR2 FQGNSA. CDR3 region: CASRPDRVADTQYF.

The chain recombines TRBV10-3 with TRBJ2-3; TCRdb selects TRBD1, and the lack of DNA leaves this call unchecked. There are 14 residues in the CDR3. Germline values: CDR1 ENHRY, CDR2 SYGVKD. The CDR3 sequence is CATAGTGSEDTQYF.

The chain recombines TRBV11-3 with TRBJ2-1. This CDR3 region has 14 residues. Germline CDR1 SGHNT, CDR2 YENEEA. CDR3 residues: CASSLDPVGNEQFF.

The rearrangement joins TRBV12-3 or TRBV12-4 to TRBJ1-1; TCRdb's D call, TRBD1, is unchecked because there is no DNA. There are 15 residues in the CDR3. The CDR3 loop is CASGNLPGQNTEAFF.

V is TRBV3-1 and J is TRBJ2-7; TCRdb proposes TRBD2, but this gene call is untestable without DNA. Germline V gene lookup returns CDR1 LGHDT and CDR2 YNNKEL (reference sequence). The length of the CDR3 is 15 residues. The CDR3 protein is CASSHGTSGSREQYF.

The gene calls are TRBV4-2 and TRBJ1-2. The CDR3 totals 13 residues. The germline V gene encodes CDR1 LGHNA and CDR2 YNFKEQ. The CDR3 region is CASSQVGDRGYTF.

This chain uses TRBV12-3 or TRBV12-4 with TRBJ2-2; TCRdb calls TRBD2, which cannot be checked without DNA. This CDR3 region has 14 residues. This CDR3 reads CASTPGLATGELFF.

The rearrangement joins TRBV7-6 to TRBJ1-1; there is no DNA to check the TCRdb D call of TRBD1. This CDR3 is 13 amino acids long. Germline CDR1 is SGHVS and CDR2 is FNYEAQ. This chain's CDR3 is CASRQTGGTEAFF.

The chain employs TRBV6-1 and TRBJ1-5; TCRdb returns TRBD1, unconfirmable since there is no DNA. CDR3 length: 14 residues. CDR1 and CDR2 from the germline V gene are MNHNS and SASEGT. The CDR3 spells CASSGVDGGQPQHF.

The genes are TRBV29-1 and TRBJ2-5; TCRdb outputs TRBD2, but without DNA this stays unchecked. Germline V gives CDR1 SQVTM, CDR2 ANQGSEA. The CDR3 contains 13 residues. CDR3 sequence reads: CSVGRAIQETQYF.

The chain recombines TRBV18 with TRBJ1-1; with no DNA, the TCRdb D assignment of TRBD1 cannot be verified. Germline V CDR1 and CDR2: KGHSH, LQKENI. The CDR3 loop spans 16 amino acids. The CDR3 here is CASSLLGQGRGAEAFF.

The chain recombines TRBV7-2 with TRBJ2-2. The germline gives CDR1 SGHTA, CDR2 FQGNSA. CDR3 size: 13 residues. The CDR3 sequence: CASSGTNTGELFF. Supplemented by reference TRBV7-2 and TRBJ2-2, the full variable domain reads GAGVSQSPSNKVTEKGKDVELRCDPISGHTALYWYRQSLGQGLEFLIYFQGNSAPDKSGLPSDRFSAERTGGSVSTLTIQRTQQEDSAVYLCASSGTNTGELFFGEGSRLTVL.

The chain couples TRBV25-1 to TRBJ1-1. The V gene's germline CDR1 is MGHDK and CDR2 SYGVNS. The CDR3 is made up of 11 amino acids. CDR3 sequence: CASSVFSEAFF.

This CDR3 is CASSLGARDRAVYTF. The chain recombines TRBV5-1 with TRBJ1-2; there is no DNA to check the TCRdb D call of TRBD1. Looked up from germline, CDR1 is SGHRS and CDR2 is YFSETQ. CDR3 size: 15 residues.

The chain employs TRBV6-2 or TRBV6-3 and TRBJ2-7. CDR1 MNHEY and CDR2 SVGEGT come from the germline V gene. CDR3 size: 14 residues. The CDR3 here is CASSLSGLAYEQYF.

The gene calls are TRBV30 and TRBJ2-2; the TRBD2 assignment by TCRdb is unverifiable without DNA. The CDR3 consists of 15 residues. Germline V gives CDR1 GTSNPN, CDR2 SVGIG (reference sequence). CDR3 residues: CAWSAHGRRAGELFF.

The genes are TRBV30 and TRBJ2-1; there is no DNA to check the TCRdb D call of TRBD1. The germline gives CDR1 GTSNPN, CDR2 SVGIG (reference sequence). The CDR3 extends over 15 amino acids. CDR3 region: CAWTRDLSSYNEQFF.

The chain carries TRBV15 and TRBJ2-1; TCRdb's D call, TRBD1, is unchecked because there is no DNA. This CDR3 has 15 amino acids. CDR1 is LNHNV and CDR2 is YYDKDF in the germline V gene (reference sequence). The CDR3 spells CATSRDLIGGGEQFF.

V and J are TRBV5-5 and TRBJ2-5. Germline CDR1 and CDR2: SGHKS and YYEKEE (reference sequence). The CDR3 is 13 amino acids. Here the CDR3 reads CASSFNYQETQYF.

The chain has TRBV12-3 or TRBV12-4 and TRBJ2-1; TCRdb's D call of TRBD2 is untestable without DNA. The CDR3 length is 14 residues. The CDR3 sequence: CASSYSGRKIEQFF.

The chain combines TRBV10-1 with TRBJ2-2. Germline V gene lookup returns CDR1 WNHNN and CDR2 SYGVQD (reference sequence). The length of the CDR3 is 12 residues. This chain's CDR3 is CASSAGAGELFF.

V usage is TRBV20-1 and J usage is TRBJ2-5; the TCRdb D gene call, TRBD2, has no DNA to confirm it. Germline lookup yields CDR1 DFQATT and CDR2 SNEGSKA (reference sequence). There are 17 residues in the CDR3. The CDR3 is CSASWEASGSTRETQYF.